The 22 T cell receptor beta chains reported below all come from one sample, sequenced in a study of vaccination effects on CD4 cells after COVID-19. Clones were read by immunoSEQ multiplex PCR, and TCRdb kept only the in-frame ones, dropping some. The data show some 40,000 clones, with 82% seen just once and 2.9% held by the top ten. Following 10 days of culture, CD4+ T cells were isolated. Antigens for these TCRs are unknown. This sample comprised CD4+ T cells from PBMCs cultured without peptide, obtained before COVID-19 vaccination. Receptor source: a human donor who received a COVID-19 vaccine.

V and J are TRBV3-1 (or the pseudogene TRBV3-2) and TRBJ2-7; D might be TRBD2 (6 bases). CDR1 is LGHDT and CDR2 is YNNKEL in the germline V gene (reference sequence). The V end was cut by 1 base, the J end by 7 bases, with 11 bases between. CDR3 size: 13 residues. The CDR3 coding sequence is TGTGCCAGCAGCCAAGGACCCGGGAGAGAGCAGTACGTC. Translation: CASSQGPGREQYV.

The chain carries TRBV6-6 and TRBJ1-1, with D uncertain. The CDR3 contains 13 residues. V lost 1 base to trimming and J lost 6 bases, with 9 bases between them. Germline assignment: CDR1 MNHNY and CDR2 SVGAGI (reference sequence). For the CDR3, the DNA is TGTGCCAGCAGTTACTTAGTAAGCGCTGAAGCTTTCTTT. Translating it yields CASSYLVSAEAFF.

The rearrangement links TRBV7-3 to TRBJ2-2; 7 bases are a match to TRBD1. Germline assignment: CDR1 SGHTA and CDR2 FQGTGA. The CDR3 extends over 15 amino acids. With 5 bases clipped from V and 5 bases from J, the junction kept 8 bases outside the gene matches. The CDR3 is CASSLDRVGTGELFF. CDR3 bases: TGTGCCAGCAGCCTAGACAGGGTGGGAACCGGGGAGCTGTTTTTT.

The genes are TRBV6-6 and TRBJ2-3; 8 nucleotides align to TRBD1. J gave up 2 bases and V 5 bases, and 15 bases lay outside the gene matches. In germline, CDR1 is MNHNY, CDR2 SVGAGI (reference sequence). This CDR3 has 18 amino acids. DNA for the CDR3: TGTGCCAGCAGTCTACCCCCGGGACAGGTCCGACCCACAGATACGCAGTATTTT. Translation: CASSLPPGQVRPTDTQYF.

The rearrangement uses TRBV7-2 and TRBJ2-2; no clear D. Per the germline V gene, CDR1 is SGHTA and CDR2 is FQGNSA. Trimming stripped 4 bases from V and 6 bases from J, with 12 bases between. The CDR3 length is 14 residues. CDR3 loop: CASSSMAGAGELFF. The CDR3 region has the DNA TGTGCCAGCAGCTCTATGGCTGGGGCCGGGGAGCTGTTTTTT.

For the CDR3, the DNA is TGTGCCACCAGTGACCCTCGACAGGGCCCGAACACCGGGGAGCTGTTTTTT. This translates into CATSDPRQGPNTGELFF. This chain uses TRBV24-1 with TRBJ2-2; 7 nucleotides agree with TRBD1. This CDR3 has 17 amino acids. Germline lookup yields CDR1 KGHDR and CDR2 SFDVKD. J was trimmed by 0 bases and V by 4 bases; bases with no gene match: 7.

This chain uses TRBV4-3 with TRBJ2-6, with D uncertain. The germline V gene encodes CDR1 LGHNA and CDR2 YSLEER. This CDR3 contains 15 residues. Trimming left V 0 bases short and J 2 bases short, with 5 bases between. DNA for the CDR3: TGCGCCAGCAGCCAAGAATATGCTGGGGCCAACGTCCTGACTTTC. Amino acids: CASSQEYAGANVLTF.

V usage is TRBV14 and J usage is TRBJ1-1; the D gene is possibly TRBD1 (5 bases). This CDR3 has 14 residues. V lost 6 bases, J lost 1 base, and 12 bases lay in between. Germline V gene data show CDR1 as SGHDN and CDR2 as FVKESK. CDR3 nucleotide sequence: TGTGCCAGCAGTTACAGGTTTTCGAACACTGAAGCTTTCTTT. Its translation: CASSYRFSNTEAFF.

The table lists this clone with a few counts. The chain uses TRBV7-2 and TRBJ2-2; no reliable D call. V was trimmed by 6 bases and J by 1 base, leaving 15 bases between them. Looked up from germline, CDR1 is SGHTA and CDR2 is FQGNSA. This CDR3 spans 16 amino acids. This CDR3 is CASRESGPLNTGELFF. CDR3 DNA: TGTGCCAGCAGGGAATCGGGCCCCTTGAACACCGGGGAGCTGTTTTTT.

This clone was found a few times. The rearrangement joins TRBV25-1 to TRBJ1-6; the D gene is possibly TRBD1 (6 bases). Trimming shortened V by 6 bases and J by 10 bases, and 13 bases separated the two germline ends. Germline V lookup: CDR1 MGHDK, CDR2 SYGVNS. The CDR3 has 13 amino acids. The CDR3 sequence is CASRGTSSSPLHF. DNA of the CDR3: TGTGCCAGCAGAGGGACATCTTCCTCACCCCTCCACTTT.

V and J are TRBV3-1 (or the pseudogene TRBV3-2) and TRBJ2-2; 7 bases are shared with TRBD2. With 6 bases clipped from V and 7 bases from J, the junction kept 2 bases outside the gene matches. Germline-derived CDR1 and CDR2 are LGHDT and YNNKEL (reference sequence). There are 12 residues in the CDR3. CDR3 nucleotides: TGTGCCAGCAGATGGGAGGGCGGGGAGCTGTTTTTT. This encodes CASRWEGGELFF.

This CDR3 reads CASSILPGQGHSPLHF. The CDR3 coding sequence is TGTGCCAGTAGTATCTTACCGGGACAGGGCCATTCACCCCTCCACTTT. The V gene is TRBV19, the J gene TRBJ1-6; 9 bases map to TRBD1. The CDR3 is 16 residues long. Trimming at V came to 3 bases and at J to 8 bases, leaving 8 bases not matched to a gene. Germline V gene lookup returns CDR1 LNHDA and CDR2 SQIVND (reference sequence).

The V and J genes are TRBV7-6 and TRBJ2-2; D may be TRBD2 (7 bases). The V end lost 5 bases, the J end lost 7 bases, and 17 bases lay between the germline ends. In germline, CDR1 is SGHVS, CDR2 FNYEAQ. This CDR3 spans 15 amino acids. CDR3 sequence reads: CASSPRRGAGGELFF. CDR3 coding DNA: TGTGCCAGCAGCCCCCGACGGGGGGCCGGCGGGGAGCTGTTTTTT.

The chain uses TRBV6-5 and TRBJ2-2; TRBD1 might be the D (6 bases). Germline CDR1 and CDR2: MNHEY and SVGAGI. Deletions cut 7 bases from V and 0 bases from J, with 12 bases between. The CDR3 runs 15 residues. CDR3 protein: CASTKDRPNTGELFF. Here the CDR3 DNA reads TGTGCCAGCACCAAGGACAGACCGAACACCGGGGAGCTGTTTTTT.

The chain carries TRBV29-1 and TRBJ2-7; 12 bases fit TRBD1. Losses at the gene ends were 6 bases for V and 0 bases for J; bases not matched to a gene: 9. This CDR3 has 16 amino acids. Germline V gene lookup returns CDR1 SQVTM and CDR2 ANQGSEA. This CDR3 reads CSVPTSGQGASYEQYV. In nucleotides, the CDR3 is TGCAGCGTCCCCACTTCGGGACAGGGGGCCTCCTACGAGCAGTACGTC.

This clone was seen once. V usage is TRBV6-5 and J usage is TRBJ1-2; TRBD1 might be the D (5 bases). The CDR3 consists of 13 residues. Trimming removed 7 bases from V and 2 bases from J, with 11 bases in between. The V gene's germline CDR1 is MNHEY and CDR2 SVGAGI. Written as DNA, the CDR3 is TGTGCCAGCAAATTACAGGTGAACTATGGCTACACCTTC. Protein sequence: CASKLQVNYGYTF.

The count of this clone is one. CDR3 protein: CASSRPDRIYGYTF. CDR3 DNA: TGTGCCAGCAGCCGCCCCGACAGGATCTATGGCTACACCTTC. The V call is TRBV28, the J call TRBJ1-2, with a weak D call TRBD1 (6 bases). V lost 6 bases to trimming and J lost 4 bases, with 15 bases between them. Germline CDR1 is MDHEN and CDR2 is SYDVKM. This CDR3 is 14 amino acids long.

The chain has TRBV7-2 and TRBJ1-2; D uncertain. CDR1 is SGHTA, CDR2 FQGNSA, per germline. V shed 5 bases and J shed 8 bases, with 6 bases lying between them. The CDR3 covers 10 residues. The DNA of the CDR3 is TGTGCCAGCAGCCCGTTCGGCTACACCTTC. This sequence encodes CASSPFGYTF.

The rearrangement joins TRBV6-2 or TRBV6-3 to TRBJ2-3; TRBD1 or TRBD2 may be the D gene (5 bases each). CDR3 length: 16 residues. Trimming left V 5 bases short and J 2 bases short, with 17 bases between. The germline V gene encodes CDR1 MNHEY and CDR2 SVGEGT. The CDR3 region has the DNA TGTGCCAGCAGTACCCGGGGCAGAGCCCTCACAGATACGCAGTATTTT. Its protein is CASSTRGRALTDTQYF.

The V and J genes are TRBV5-4 and TRBJ2-2, with 7 bases matching TRBD1. Trimming took 4 bases from V and 2 from J; bases not matched to a gene: 8. CDR1 and CDR2 from the germline V gene are SGHNT and YYREEE (reference sequence). The length of the CDR3 is 16 residues. The CDR3 reads CASSLGQLFNTGELFF. The CDR3 bases are TGTGCCAGCAGCCTGGGACAGCTCTTTAACACCGGGGAGCTGTTTTTT. Using reference TRBV5-4 and TRBJ2-2 for the parts outside the CDR3, the full variable domain is ETGVTQSPTHLIKTRGQQVTLRCSSQSGHNTVSWYQQALGQGPQFIFQYYREEENGRGNFPPRFSGLQFPNYSSELNVNALELDDSALYLCASSLGQLFNTGELFFGEGSRLTVL.

This clone was found a few times. The chain employs TRBV7-2 and TRBJ1-3; possibly TRBD1 for D (5 bases). The CDR3 runs 19 residues. V gave up 2 bases and J gave up 4 bases, with 24 bases separating them. Germline assignment: CDR1 SGHTA and CDR2 FQGNSA. CDR3 DNA: TGTGCCAGCAGCTTAACATGGGAGGGGTTGAAGCGTGGGGGAAACACCATATATTTT. Translating gives CASSLTWEGLKRGGNTIYF.

This chain connects TRBV4-2 to TRBJ1-5, with 10 nucleotides matching TRBD1. V was pared by 0 bases and J by 5 bases, with 4 bases of the junction left unmatched. The CDR3 loop spans 16 amino acids. Germline loops: CDR1 LGHNA, CDR2 YNFKEQ. In DNA form, the CDR3 reads TGTGCCAGCAGCCAAGATCCTGGGACAGGGGATCAGCCCCAGCATTTT. Translating gives CASSQDPGTGDQPQHF.